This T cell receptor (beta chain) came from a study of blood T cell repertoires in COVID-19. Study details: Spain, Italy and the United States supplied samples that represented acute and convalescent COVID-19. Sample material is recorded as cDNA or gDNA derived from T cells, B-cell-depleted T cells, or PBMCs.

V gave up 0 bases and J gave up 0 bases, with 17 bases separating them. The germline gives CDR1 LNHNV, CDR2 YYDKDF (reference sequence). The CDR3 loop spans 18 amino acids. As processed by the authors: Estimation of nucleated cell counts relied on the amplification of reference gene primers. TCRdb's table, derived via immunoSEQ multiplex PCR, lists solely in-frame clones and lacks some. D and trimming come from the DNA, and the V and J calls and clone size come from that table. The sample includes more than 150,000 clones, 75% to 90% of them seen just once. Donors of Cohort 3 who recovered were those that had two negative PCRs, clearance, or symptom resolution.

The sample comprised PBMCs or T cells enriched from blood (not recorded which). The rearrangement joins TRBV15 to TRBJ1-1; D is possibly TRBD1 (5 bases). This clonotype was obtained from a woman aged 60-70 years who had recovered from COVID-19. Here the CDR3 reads CATSRDGHSGGMNTEAFF. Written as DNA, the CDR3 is TGTGCCACCAGCAGAGATGGACATTCGGGGGGAATGAACACTGAAGCTTTCTTT.